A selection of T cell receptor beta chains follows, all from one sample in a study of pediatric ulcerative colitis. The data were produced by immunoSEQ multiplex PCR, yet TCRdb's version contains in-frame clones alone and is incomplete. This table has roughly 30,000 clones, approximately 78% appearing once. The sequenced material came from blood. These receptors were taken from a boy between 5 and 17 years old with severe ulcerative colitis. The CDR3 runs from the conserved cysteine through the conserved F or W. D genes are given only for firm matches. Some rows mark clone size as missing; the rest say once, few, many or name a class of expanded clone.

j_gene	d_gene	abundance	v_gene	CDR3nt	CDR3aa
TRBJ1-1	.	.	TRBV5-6	TGTGCCAGCAGCTTGGGGGGGTTCGGATCAGGGACTGAAGCTTTCTTT	CASSLGGFGSGTEAFF
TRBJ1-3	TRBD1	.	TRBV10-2	TGCGCCAGCCGCGACAGGGGGTACGGCATCTCTGGAAACACCATATATTTT	CASRDRGYGISGNTIYF
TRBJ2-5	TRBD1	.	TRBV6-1	TGTGCCAGCAGTGAAGGAGGGGGCGCGGGAGAGACCCAGTACTTC	CASSEGGGAGETQYF
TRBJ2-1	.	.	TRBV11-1	TGTGCCAGCAGCTTAGGGTTGTACAATGAGCAGTTCTTC	CASSLGLYNEQFF
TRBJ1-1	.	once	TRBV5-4	TGTGCCAGCAGCCGTATGACAGGAGAGAGAAACACTGAAGCTTTCTTT	CASSRMTGERNTEAFF
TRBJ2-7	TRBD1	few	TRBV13	TGTGCCAGCAGCGCCGACCGGACAGGCCGCTACGAGCAGTACTTC	CASSADRTGRYEQYF
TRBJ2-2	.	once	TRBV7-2	TGTGCCAGCAGCTTAGCGCTGACCAGCTACGCCGGGGAGCTGTTTTTT	CASSLALTSYAGELFF
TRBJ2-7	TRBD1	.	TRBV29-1	TGCAGCGTTGATCCCCACGGGACAGGGCGTACCTACGAGCAGTACTTC	CSVDPHGTGRTYEQYF
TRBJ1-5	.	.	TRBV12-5	TGTGCTAGTGGTTTGGACAATGGCAATCAGCCCCAGCATTTT	CASGLDNGNQPQHF
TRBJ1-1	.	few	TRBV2	TGTGCCAGCAGTGTCGAGGGGATCGGTGAAGCTTTCTTT	CASSVEGIGEAFF
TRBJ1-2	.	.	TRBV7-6	TGTGCCAGCAGCTCAATTGGGGCCTATGGCTACACCTTC	CASSSIGAYGYTF
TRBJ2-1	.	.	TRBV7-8	TGTGCCAGCAGCTTAACGGATAGCTCCTACAATGAGCAGTTCTTC	CASSLTDSSYNEQFF
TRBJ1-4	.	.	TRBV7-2	TGTGCCACATCCAGGACAGAGGGTGAAAAACTGTTTTTT	CATSRTEGEKLFF
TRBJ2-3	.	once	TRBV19	TGTGCCACCTCACCAAAGGGGAAACCGGGCACAGATACGCAGTATTTT	CATSPKGKPGTDTQYF
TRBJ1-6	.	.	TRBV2	TGTGCCAGCAGTGTCCGGGGATTGTTGCATTCACCCCTCCACTTT	CASSVRGLLHSPLHF
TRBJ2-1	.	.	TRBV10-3	TGTGCCATCAGTGCAGGGACATCGGAGTTCTTC	CAISAGTSEFF
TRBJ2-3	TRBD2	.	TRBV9	TGTGCCAGCAGCGGCTTCGGGCGGGGGGGCCAAGATACGCAGTATTTT	CASSGFGRGGQDTQYF
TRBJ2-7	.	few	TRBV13	TGTGCCAGCAGCTCTCCTGGGCGGGGACTCTACGAGCAGTACTTC	CASSSPGRGLYEQYF
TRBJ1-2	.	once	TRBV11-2	TGTGCCAGCAGCTTAATTTCCGGGGGGCAGAACTATGGCTACACCTTC	CASSLISGGQNYGYTF
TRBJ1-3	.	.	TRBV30	TGTGCCTGGGCGGGGGCCCACACCATATATTTT	CAWAGAHTIYF
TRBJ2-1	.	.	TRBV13	TGTGCCAGCAGCTTATTTACAGATTCCCTTCCCTCCTACAATGAGCAGTTCTTC	CASSLFTDSLPSYNEQFF
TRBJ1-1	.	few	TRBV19	TGTGCCAGTAGTGATAACTCAGTGGGTCACACTGAAGCTTTCTTT	CASSDNSVGHTEAFF
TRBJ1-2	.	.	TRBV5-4	TGTGCCAGCAGCTTGTTAGACGGCCCTAACTATGGCTACACCTTC	CASSLLDGPNYGYTF
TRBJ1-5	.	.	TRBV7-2	TGTGCCAGCAGGGTGGACAGAACAAATCAGCCCCAGCATTTT	CASRVDRTNQPQHF
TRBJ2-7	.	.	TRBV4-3	TGCGCCAGCAGCCAAGATGATGGCGGGGGCACCTACGAGCAGTACTTC	CASSQDDGGGTYEQYF
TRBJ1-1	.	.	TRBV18	TGTGCCAGCTCACCAGCACCCGGGGCAGGGGACGGCCTCGGGACTGAAGCTTTCTTT	CASSPAPGAGDGLGTEAFF
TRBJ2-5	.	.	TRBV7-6	TGTGCCAGCAGCCCCAAGCCTAAAGAGACCCAGTACTTC	CASSPKPKETQYF
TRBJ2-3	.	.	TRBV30	TGTGCCTGGAGTGTGGGGCAGACTTTTAGCACAGATACGCAGTATTTT	CAWSVGQTFSTDTQYF
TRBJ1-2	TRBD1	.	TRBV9	TGTGCCAGCAGCGTCACGACAGGGGGCGGCTACACCTTC	CASSVTTGGGYTF
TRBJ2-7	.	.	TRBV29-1	TGCAGCGTTGTTGGACCAGACTACGAGCAGTACTTC	CSVVGPDYEQYF
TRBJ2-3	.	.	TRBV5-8	TGTGCCAGCAGCCACAGCGGAATCACAGATACGCAGTATTTT	CASSHSGITDTQYF
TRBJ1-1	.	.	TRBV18	TGTGCCAGCTCACCAACCCCCACTGAAGCTTTCTTT	CASSPTPTEAFF
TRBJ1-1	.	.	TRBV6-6	TGTGCCAGCAGGGACAGAAGAGGGGGGCGGACTGAAGCTTTCTTT	CASRDRRGGRTEAFF
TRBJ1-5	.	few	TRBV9	TGTGCCAGCAGCGAAGGTTTTAGCAATCAGCCCCAGCATTTT	CASSEGFSNQPQHF
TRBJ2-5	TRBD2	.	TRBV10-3	TGTGCCATCAGTGATGGTAGCGGGGGGGCCGCAGAGACCCAGTACTTC	CAISDGSGGAAETQYF
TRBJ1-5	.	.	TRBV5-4	TGTGCCAGCAGCCTGGACAGCAATCAGCCCCAGCATTTT	CASSLDSNQPQHF
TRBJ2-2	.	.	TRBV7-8	TGTGCCAGCAGCCCCAGGGGGGGCCCATATTACACCGGGGAGCTGTTTTTT	CASSPRGGPYYTGELFF
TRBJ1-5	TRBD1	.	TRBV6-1	TGTGCCAGCAGTGTGACAGGTCCACAGGGGCAGCCCCAGCATTTT	CASSVTGPQGQPQHF
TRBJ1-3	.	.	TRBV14	TGTGCCAGCAGACGAACAGCAAGCTCTGGAAACACCATATATTTT	CASRRTASSGNTIYF
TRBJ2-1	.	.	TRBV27	TGTGCCAGCAGTCTTCTGGGCCCTGGGACTTACAATGAGCAGTTCTTC	CASSLLGPGTYNEQFF
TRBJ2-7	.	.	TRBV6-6	TGTGCCAGCAGTATAGAGGGAAGGCAGTACTTC	CASSIEGRQYF
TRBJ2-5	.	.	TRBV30	TGTGCCTGGGTCAGAGGGGAGGAGACCCAGTACTTC	CAWVRGEETQYF
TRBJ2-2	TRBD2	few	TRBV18	TGTGCCAGCTCTCAATGGGCACTAGCGGGGAGGAGCGGGGAGCTGTTTTTT	CASSQWALAGRSGELFF
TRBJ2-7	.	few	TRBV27	TGTGCCAGCAGTCCCTTGAGCACGACCTACGAGCAGTACTTC	CASSPLSTTYEQYF
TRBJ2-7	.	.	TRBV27	TGTGCCAGCAGGCCCTTTACAGGCCCCTACGAGCAGTACTTC	CASRPFTGPYEQYF
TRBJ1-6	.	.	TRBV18	TGTGCCAGCTCACCACTCGCTGGGAGAGGAGGCGAATCACCCCTCCACTTT	CASSPLAGRGGESPLHF
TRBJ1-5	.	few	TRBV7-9	TGTGCCAGCAGCTATCACGAAGCGAGAACAGGGAGAGTTCAGCCCCAGCATTTT	CASSYHEARTGRVQPQHF
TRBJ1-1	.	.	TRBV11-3	TGTGCCAGCTCCCGAGGGCGGTGGAGCACTGAAGCTTTCTTT	CASSRGRWSTEAFF
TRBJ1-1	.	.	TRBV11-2	TGTGCCAGCAGCCTTAACACTGAAGCTTTCTTT	CASSLNTEAFF